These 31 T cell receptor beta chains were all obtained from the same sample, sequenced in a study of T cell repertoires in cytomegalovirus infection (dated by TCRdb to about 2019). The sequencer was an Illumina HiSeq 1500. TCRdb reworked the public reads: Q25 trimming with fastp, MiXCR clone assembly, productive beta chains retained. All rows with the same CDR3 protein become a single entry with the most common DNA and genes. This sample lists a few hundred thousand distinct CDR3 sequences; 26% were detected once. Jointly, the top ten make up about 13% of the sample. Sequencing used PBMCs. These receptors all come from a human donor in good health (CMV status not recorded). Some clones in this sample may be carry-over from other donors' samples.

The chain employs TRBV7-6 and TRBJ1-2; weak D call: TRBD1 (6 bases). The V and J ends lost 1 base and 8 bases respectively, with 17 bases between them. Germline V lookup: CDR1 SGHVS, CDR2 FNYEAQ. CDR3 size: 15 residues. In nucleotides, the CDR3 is TGTGCCAGCAGCTTAGAGGCCCAGGGGCAGGGAGGCTACACCTTC. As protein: CASSLEAQGQGGYTF. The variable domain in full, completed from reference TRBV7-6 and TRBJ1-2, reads GAGVSQSPRYKVTKRGQDVALRCDPISGHVSLYWYRQALGQGPEFLTYFNYEAQQDKSGLPNDRFSAERPEGSISTLTIQRTEQRDSAMYRCASSLEAQGQGGYTFGSGTRLTVV.

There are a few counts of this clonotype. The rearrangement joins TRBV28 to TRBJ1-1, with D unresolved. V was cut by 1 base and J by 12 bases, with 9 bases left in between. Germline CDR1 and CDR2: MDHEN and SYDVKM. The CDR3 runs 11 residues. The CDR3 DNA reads TGTGCCAGCAGTTTATCGGACTACCCTTTCTTT. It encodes CASSLSDYPFF.

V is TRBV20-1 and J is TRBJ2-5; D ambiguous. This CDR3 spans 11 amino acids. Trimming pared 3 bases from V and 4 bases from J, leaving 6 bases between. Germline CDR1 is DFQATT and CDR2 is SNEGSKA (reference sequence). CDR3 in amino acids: CSARMRETQYF. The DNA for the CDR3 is TGCAGTGCTAGGATGAGAGAGACCCAGTACTTC.

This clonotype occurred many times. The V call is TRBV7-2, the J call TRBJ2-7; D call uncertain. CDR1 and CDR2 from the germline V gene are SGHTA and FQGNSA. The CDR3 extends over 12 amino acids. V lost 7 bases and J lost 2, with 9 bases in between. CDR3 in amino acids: CASTSTTYEQYF. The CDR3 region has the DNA TGTGCCAGCACCTCAACCACCTACGAGCAGTACTTC.

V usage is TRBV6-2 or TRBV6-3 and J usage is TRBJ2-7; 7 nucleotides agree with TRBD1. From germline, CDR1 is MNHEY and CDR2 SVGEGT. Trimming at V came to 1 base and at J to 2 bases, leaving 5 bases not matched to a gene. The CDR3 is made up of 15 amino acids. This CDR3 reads CASSYLWTGTYEQYF. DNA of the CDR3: TGTGCCAGCAGTTACTTGTGGACAGGAACCTACGAGCAGTACTTC.

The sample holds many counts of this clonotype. Written as DNA, the CDR3 is TGTGCCAGCAGCTTAGATGAAGGGGGCGAGCAGTTCTTC. Amino acid sequence: CASSLDEGGEQFF. The V gene is TRBV7-2, the J gene TRBJ2-1; the match to TRBD1 covers 7 bases. Germline V gene data show CDR1 as SGHTA and CDR2 as FQGNSA. Losses at the gene ends were 1 base for V and 10 bases for J; bases not matched to a gene: 4. This CDR3 spans 13 amino acids.

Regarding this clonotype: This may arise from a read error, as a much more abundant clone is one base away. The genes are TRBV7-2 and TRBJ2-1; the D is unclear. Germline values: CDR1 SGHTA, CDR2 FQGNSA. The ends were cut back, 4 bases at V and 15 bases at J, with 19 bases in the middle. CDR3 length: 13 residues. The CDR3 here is CASSSDIGSRRFF. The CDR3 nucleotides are TGTGCCAGCAGCTCGGATATAGGAAGTAGGCGGTTCTTC.

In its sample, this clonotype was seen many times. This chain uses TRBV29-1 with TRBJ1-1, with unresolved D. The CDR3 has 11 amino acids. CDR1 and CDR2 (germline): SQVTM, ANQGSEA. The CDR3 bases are TGCAGTGTAGTAGTGAACACTGAAGCTTTCTTT. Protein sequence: CSVVVNTEAFF.

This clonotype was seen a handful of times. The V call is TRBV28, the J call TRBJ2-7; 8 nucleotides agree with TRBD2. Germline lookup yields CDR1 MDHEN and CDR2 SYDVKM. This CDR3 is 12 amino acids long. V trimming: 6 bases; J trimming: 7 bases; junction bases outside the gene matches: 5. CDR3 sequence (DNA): TGTGCCAGCAGATGGACGGGAGGGGAGCAGTACTTC. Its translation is CASRWTGGEQYF.

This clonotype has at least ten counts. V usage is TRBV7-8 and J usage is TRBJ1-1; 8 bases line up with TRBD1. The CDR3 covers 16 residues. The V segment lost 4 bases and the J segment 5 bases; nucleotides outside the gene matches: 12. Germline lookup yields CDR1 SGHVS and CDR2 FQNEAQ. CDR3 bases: TGTGCCAGCAGCTCGCGGACAGGGCTCGGAGGTACTGAAGCTTTCTTT. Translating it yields CASSSRTGLGGTEAFF.

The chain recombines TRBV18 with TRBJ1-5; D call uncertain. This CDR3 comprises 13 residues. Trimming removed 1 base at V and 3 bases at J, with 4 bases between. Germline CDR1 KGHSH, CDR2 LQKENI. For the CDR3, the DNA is TGTGCCAGCTCACCACAGGTCAATCAGCCCCAGCATTTT. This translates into CASSPQVNQPQHF.

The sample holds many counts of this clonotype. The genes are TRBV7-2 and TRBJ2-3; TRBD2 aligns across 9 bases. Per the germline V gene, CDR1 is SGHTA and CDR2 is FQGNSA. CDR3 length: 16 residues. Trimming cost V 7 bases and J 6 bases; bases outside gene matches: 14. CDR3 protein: CASNPGREGSRDTQYF. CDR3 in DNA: TGTGCCAGCAACCCAGGGCGGGAGGGATCCAGGGATACGCAGTATTTT. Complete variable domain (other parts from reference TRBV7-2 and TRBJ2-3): GAGVSQSPSNKVTEKGKDVELRCDPISGHTALYWYRQSLGQGLEFLIYFQGNSAPDKSGLPSDRFSAERTGGSVSTLTIQRTQQEDSAVYLCASNPGREGSRDTQYFGPGTRLTVL.

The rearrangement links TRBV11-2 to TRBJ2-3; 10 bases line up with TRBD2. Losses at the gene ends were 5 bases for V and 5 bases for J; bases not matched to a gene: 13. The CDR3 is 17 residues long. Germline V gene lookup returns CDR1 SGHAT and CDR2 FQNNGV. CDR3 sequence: CASSGDRPLAGGDTQYF. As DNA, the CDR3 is TGTGCCAGCAGCGGGGACAGGCCGTTAGCGGGAGGAGATACGCAGTATTTT.

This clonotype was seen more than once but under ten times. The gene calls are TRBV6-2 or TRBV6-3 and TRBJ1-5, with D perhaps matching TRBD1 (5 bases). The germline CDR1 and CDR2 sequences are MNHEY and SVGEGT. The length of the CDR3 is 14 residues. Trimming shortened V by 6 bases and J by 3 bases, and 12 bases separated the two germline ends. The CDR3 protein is CASRADSYNQPQHF. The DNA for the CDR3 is TGTGCCAGCAGAGCAGACAGCTACAATCAGCCCCAGCATTTT.

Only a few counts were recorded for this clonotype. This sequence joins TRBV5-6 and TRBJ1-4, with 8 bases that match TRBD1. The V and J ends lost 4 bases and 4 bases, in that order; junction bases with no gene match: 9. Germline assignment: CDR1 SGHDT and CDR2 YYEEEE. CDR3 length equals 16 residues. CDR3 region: CASSTYRTGSNEKLFF. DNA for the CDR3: TGTGCCAGCAGCACCTATAGGACAGGGAGTAATGAAAAACTGTTTTTT.

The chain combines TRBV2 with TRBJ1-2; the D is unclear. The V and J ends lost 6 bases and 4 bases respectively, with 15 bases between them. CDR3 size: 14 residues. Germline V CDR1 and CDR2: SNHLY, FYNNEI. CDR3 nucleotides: TGTGCCAGCAGGGGTCTTAGAACCTTCTATGGCTACACCTTC. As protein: CASRGLRTFYGYTF.

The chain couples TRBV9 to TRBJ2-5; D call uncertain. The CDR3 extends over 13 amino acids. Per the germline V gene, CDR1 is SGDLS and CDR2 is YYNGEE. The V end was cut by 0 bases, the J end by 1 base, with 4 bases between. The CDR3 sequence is CASSVGIQETQYF. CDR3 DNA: TGTGCCAGCAGCGTAGGTATCCAAGAGACCCAGTACTTC.

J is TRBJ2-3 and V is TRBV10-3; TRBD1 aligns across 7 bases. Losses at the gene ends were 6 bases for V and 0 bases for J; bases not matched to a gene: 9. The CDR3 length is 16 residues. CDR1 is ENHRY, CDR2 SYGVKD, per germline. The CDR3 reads CAISLAGGSSTDTQYF. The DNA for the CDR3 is TGTGCCATCAGCCTCGCAGGGGGATCTAGCACAGATACGCAGTATTTT.

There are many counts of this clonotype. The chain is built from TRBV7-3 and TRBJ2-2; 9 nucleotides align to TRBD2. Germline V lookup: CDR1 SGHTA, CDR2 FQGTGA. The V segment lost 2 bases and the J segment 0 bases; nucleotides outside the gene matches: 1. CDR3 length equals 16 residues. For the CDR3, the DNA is TGTGCCAGCAGCTTAGCTAGCGGGGCGAACACCGGGGAGCTGTTTTTT. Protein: CASSLASGANTGELFF. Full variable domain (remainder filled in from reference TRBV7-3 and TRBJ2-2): GAGVSQTPSNKVTEKGKYVELRCDPISGHTALYWYRQSLGQGPEFLIYFQGTGAADDSGLPNDRFFAVRPEGSVSTLKIQRTERGDSAVYLCASSLASGANTGELFFGEGSRLTVL.

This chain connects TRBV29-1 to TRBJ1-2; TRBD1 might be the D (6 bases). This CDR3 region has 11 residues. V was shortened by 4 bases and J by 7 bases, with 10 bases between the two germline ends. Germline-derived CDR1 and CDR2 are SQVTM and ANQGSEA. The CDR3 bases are TGCAGCGTTGCCAGGGGAAGTGGCTACACCTTC. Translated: CSVARGSGYTF.

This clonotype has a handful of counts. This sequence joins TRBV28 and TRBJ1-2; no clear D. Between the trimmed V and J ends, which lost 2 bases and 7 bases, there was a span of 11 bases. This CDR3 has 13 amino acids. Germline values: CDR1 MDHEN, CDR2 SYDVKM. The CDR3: CASSLGDTRGYTF. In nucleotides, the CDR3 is TGTGCCAGCAGTTTAGGGGATACTCGTGGCTACACCTTC.

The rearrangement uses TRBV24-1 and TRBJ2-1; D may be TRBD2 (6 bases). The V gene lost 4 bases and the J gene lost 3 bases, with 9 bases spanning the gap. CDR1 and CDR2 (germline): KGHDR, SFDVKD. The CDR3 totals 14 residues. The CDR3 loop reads CATSDTGLYNEQFF. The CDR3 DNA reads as TGTGCCACCAGTGACACGGGACTCTACAATGAGCAGTTCTTC.

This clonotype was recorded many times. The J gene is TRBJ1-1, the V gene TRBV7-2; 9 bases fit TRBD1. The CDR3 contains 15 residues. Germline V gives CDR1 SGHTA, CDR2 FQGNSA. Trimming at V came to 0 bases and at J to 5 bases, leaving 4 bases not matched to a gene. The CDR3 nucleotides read TGTGCCAGCAGCTTAGCCGGGACAGGGAGGACTGAAGCTTTCTTT. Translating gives CASSLAGTGRTEAFF.

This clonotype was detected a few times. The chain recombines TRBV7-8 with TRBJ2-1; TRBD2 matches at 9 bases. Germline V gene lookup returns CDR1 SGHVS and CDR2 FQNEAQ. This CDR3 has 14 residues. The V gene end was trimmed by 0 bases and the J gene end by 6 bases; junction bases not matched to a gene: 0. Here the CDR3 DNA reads TGTGCCAGCAGCTTAGCACTAGCGGGCAATGAGCAGTTCTTC. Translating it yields CASSLALAGNEQFF. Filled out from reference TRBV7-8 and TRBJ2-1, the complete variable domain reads GAGVSQSPRYKVAKRGQDVALRCDPISGHVSLFWYQQALGQGPEFLTYFQNEAQLDKSGLPSDRFFAERPEGSVSTLKIQRTQQEDSAVYLCASSLALAGNEQFFGPGTRLTVL.

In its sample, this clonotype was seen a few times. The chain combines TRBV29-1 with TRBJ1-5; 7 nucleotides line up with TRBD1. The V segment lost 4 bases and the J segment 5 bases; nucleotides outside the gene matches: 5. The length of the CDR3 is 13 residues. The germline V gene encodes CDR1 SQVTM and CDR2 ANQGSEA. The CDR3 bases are TGCAGCGTTGCGACAGGGAGCCATCAGCCCCAGCATTTT. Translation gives CSVATGSHQPQHF.

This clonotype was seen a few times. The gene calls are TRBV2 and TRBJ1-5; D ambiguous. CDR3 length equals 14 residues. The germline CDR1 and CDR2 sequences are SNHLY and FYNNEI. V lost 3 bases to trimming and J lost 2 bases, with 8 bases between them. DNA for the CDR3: TGTGCCAGCAGTGACAGAGGCCGCAATCAGCCCCAGCATTTT. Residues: CASSDRGRNQPQHF.

CDR3: CASSIAGGPREQYF. In DNA, the CDR3 is TGTGCCAGCAGCATAGCGGGAGGGCCTCGCGAGCAGTACTTC. The rearrangement joins TRBV6-8 to TRBJ2-7, with 11 bases identical to TRBD2. CDR1 MNHGY and CDR2 SAAAGT come from the germline V gene. This CDR3 spans 14 amino acids. V shed 6 bases and J 6 bases; nucleotides not matched to a gene: 7.

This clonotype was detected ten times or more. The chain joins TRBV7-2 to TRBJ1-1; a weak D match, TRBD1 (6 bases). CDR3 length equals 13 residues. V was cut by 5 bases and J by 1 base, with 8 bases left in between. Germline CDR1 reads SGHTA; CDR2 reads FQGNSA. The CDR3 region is CASSQQGNTEAFF. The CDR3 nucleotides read TGTGCCAGCAGCCAACAGGGGAACACTGAAGCTTTCTTT.

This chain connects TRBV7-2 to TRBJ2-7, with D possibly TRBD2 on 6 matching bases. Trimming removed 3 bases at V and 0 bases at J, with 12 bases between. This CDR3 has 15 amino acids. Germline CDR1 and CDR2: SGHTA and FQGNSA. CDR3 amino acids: CASSFSGGASYEQYF. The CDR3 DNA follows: TGTGCCAGCAGCTTTTCTGGCGGGGCCTCCTACGAGCAGTACTTC.

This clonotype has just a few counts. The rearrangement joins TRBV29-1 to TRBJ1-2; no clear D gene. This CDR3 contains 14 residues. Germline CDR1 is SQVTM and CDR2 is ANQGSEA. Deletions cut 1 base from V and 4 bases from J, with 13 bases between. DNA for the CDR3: TGCAGCGTTGAAGCCCCACAGTTAACCTATGGCTACACCTTC. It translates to CSVEAPQLTYGYTF.

The CDR3 DNA reads as TGTGCCAGCAGCTTAGGATTGAGGGCATGGGAGAACGAGCAGTACTTC. It codes for CASSLGLRAWENEQYF. This sequence joins TRBV7-2 and TRBJ2-7; a possible D gene is TRBD2 (5 bases). This CDR3 has 16 residues. Germline CDR1 reads SGHTA; CDR2 reads FQGNSA. V lost 1 base, J lost 5 bases, and 18 bases lay in between.